A selection of T cell receptor beta chains follows, all from one sample in a study of read filtering for tumor transcriptome and immune sequencing. TCRdb processed the reads anew with MiXCR; each CDR3 protein has one entry. The sample comprises about 86,000 distinct CDR3 sequences, 9% to 15% of which are singletons, and more than 13% rests with the top ten. Source material: a population of CD138-negative cells sorted from bone marrow. These receptors all stem from a donor aged 40 or over with multiple myeloma. Both conserved end residues are part of each CDR3. D genes are given only for firm matches. Only part of the rows carry a size: once, few, many, or a class if the clone is expanded.

clone size,V gene,J gene,D gene,CDR3 protein,CDR3 DNA
many,TRBV29-1,TRBJ2-3,TRBD2,CSVRDWLAGDWGDTQYF,TGCAGCGTCCGTGACTGGCTAGCGGGAGACTGGGGAGATACGCAGTATTTT
many,TRBV4-2,TRBJ1-3,TRBD1,CASSQEGTGGSSGNTIYF,TGTGCCAGCAGCCAAGAGGGAACAGGGGGGAGTTCTGGAAACACCATATATTTT
many,TRBV30,TRBJ2-7,TRBD2,CAWSGLAGDEQYF,TGTGCCTGGAGTGGACTAGCGGGAGACGAGCAGTACTTC
many,TRBV5-1,TRBJ1-5,TRBD1,CASSLWGQANQPQHF,TGCGCCAGCAGCTTGTGGGGACAGGCCAATCAGCCCCAGCATTTT
-,TRBV6-4,TRBJ2-2,-,CASSASKGTEELFF,TGTGCCAGCAGCGCCTCGAAAGGCACCGAGGAGCTGTTTTTT
many,TRBV20-1,TRBJ2-1,-,CGAPEGTLGQFF,TGCGGTGCCCCCGAGGGGACCCTTGGGCAGTTCTTC
many,TRBV7-2,TRBJ2-4,-,CASSPGQRALSVLYF,TGTGCCAGCAGCCCCGGACAGAGAGCTTTGTCGGTTCTATACTTC
many,TRBV5-1,TRBJ2-5,TRBD2,CASSSGSAGETQYF,TGCGCCAGCAGCTCGGGATCAGCGGGGGAGACCCAGTACTTC
many,TRBV6-1,TRBJ2-7,-,CASIGERHYEQYF,TGTGCCAGCATTGGAGAACGGCACTACGAGCAGTACTTC
-,TRBV3-1,TRBJ2-5,-,CASSPMDRKETQYF,TGTGCCAGCAGCCCGATGGACCGTAAGGAGACCCAGTACTTC
many,TRBV10-3,TRBJ2-4,TRBD1,CAISDNRGAKNIQYF,TGTGCCATCAGTGATAACAGGGGAGCCAAAAACATTCAGTACTTC
many,TRBV7-8,TRBJ2-3,-,CASSITGLDTQYF,TGTGCCAGCAGCATAACAGGGTTGGATACGCAGTATTTT
many,TRBV7-9,TRBJ2-1,TRBD2,CASSPPGLATNEQFF,TGTGCCAGCAGCCCCCCCGGACTAGCGACTAATGAGCAGTTCTTC
many,TRBV7-8,TRBJ2-3,TRBD2,CASSFGLAVDTQYF,TGTGCCAGCAGCTTTGGACTAGCGGTAGATACGCAGTATTTT
few,TRBV19,TRBJ2-6,-,CASSMWGRYSGANVLTF,TGTGCCAGTAGTATGTGGGGGCGTTACTCTGGGGCCAACGTCCTGACTTTC
-,TRBV20-1,TRBJ2-3,-,CSALGGRPGIDTQYF,TGCAGTGCCCTCGGGGGCAGGCCTGGGATAGATACGCAGTATTTT
many,TRBV28,TRBJ1-4,TRBD1,CASSLWTGRTNEKLFF,TGTGCCAGCAGTCTATGGACAGGGCGCACTAATGAAAAACTGTTTTTT
many,TRBV20-1,TRBJ2-5,-,CSARDSRGHRQETQYF,TGCAGTGCTAGAGATTCCCGCGGACACCGTCAAGAGACCCAGTACTTC
many,TRBV12-3/TRBV12-4,TRBJ1-1,TRBD1,CASRNPNRGRNEAFF,TGTGCCAGCAGGAATCCTAACAGGGGGAGAAATGAAGCTTTCTTT
many,TRBV29-1,TRBJ2-3,-,CSAPPSAHTTDTQYF,TGCAGCGCTCCCCCCTCCGCCCATACCACAGATACGCAGTATTTT
many,TRBV29-1,TRBJ1-5,-,CSVGQIPNQPQHF,TGCAGCGTTGGACAGATCCCCAATCAGCCCCAGCATTTT
many,TRBV20-1,TRBJ2-1,TRBD2,CSAPGTSGRALYNEQFF,TGCAGTGCTCCCGGGACTAGCGGGAGGGCCCTCTACAATGAGCAGTTCTTC
-,TRBV11-1,TRBJ2-2,-,CASSPGTYHRELFF,TGTGCCAGCTCTCCCGGGACCTACCACCGGGAGCTGTTTTTT
many,TRBV5-1,TRBJ2-1,-,CASSFGGQTYNEQFF,TGCGCCAGCAGCTTTGGCGGACAGACTTACAATGAGCAGTTCTTC
-,TRBV3-1,TRBJ2-3,-,CASSQANTQYF,TGTGCCAGCAGCCAAGCTAATACGCAGTATTTT
many,TRBV7-9,TRBJ2-5,TRBD2,CASSPRSGRAAQETQYF,TGTGCCAGCAGCCCGCGCAGCGGGAGGGCCGCCCAAGAGACCCAGTACTTC
many,TRBV14,TRBJ2-1,-,CASSQERSNEQFF,TGTGCCAGCAGCCAAGAGAGGAGCAATGAGCAGTTCTTC
many,TRBV27,TRBJ2-7,TRBD2,CASSLASGSPVQYF,TGTGCCAGCAGTTTGGCTAGCGGGAGTCCGGTGCAGTACTTC
few,TRBV20-1,TRBJ1-5,TRBD1,CSARGGGQTSNQPQHF,TGCAGTGCTAGAGGTGGGGGACAGACTAGCAATCAGCCCCAGCATTTT
many,TRBV25-1,TRBJ1-6,-,CASSEVGRGESPLHF,TGTGCCAGCAGTGAAGTTGGAAGGGGTGAATCACCCCTCCACTTT
many,TRBV20-1,TRBJ2-1,TRBD2,CSAPGTNNYNEQFF,TGCAGTGCCCCCGGGACTAACAACTACAATGAGCAGTTCTTC
-,TRBV7-9,TRBJ2-1,TRBD1,CASSLVAGGFSCNERFF,TGTGCCAGCAGCTTAGTGGCAGGGGGCTTCTCCTGCAATGAGCGGTTCTTC
-,TRBV2,TRBJ2-7,-,CVSSELGTVNSCEQYF,TGTGTCAGCAGTGAACTGGGGACGGTTAACTCCTGCGAGCAGTACTTC
many,TRBV5-1,TRBJ2-5,-,CASSLGTTQETQYF,TGCGCCAGCAGCTTAGGGACAACTCAAGAGACCCAGTACTTC
many,TRBV7-9,TRBJ1-3,-,CASSLATNTIYF,TGTGCCAGCAGCTTGGCAACGAACACCATATATTTT
few,TRBV4-2,TRBJ1-4,TRBD1,CASSQDVTGVEKLFF,TGTGCCAGCAGCCAAGATGTAACAGGGGTAGAAAAACTGTTTTTT
many,TRBV7-3,TRBJ2-3,-,CASSPLGGTSTDTQYF,TGTGCCAGCAGCCCTTTAGGCGGTACAAGCACAGATACGCAGTATTTT
many,TRBV5-4,TRBJ2-3,-,CASSLRSSATSDTQYF,TGTGCCAGCAGCTTGAGGTCTAGCGCTACGTCAGATACGCAGTATTTT
many,TRBV2,TRBJ1-4,-,CASTLRTVATNEKLFF,TGTGCCAGCACCCTACGGACAGTTGCAACTAATGAAAAACTGTTTTTT
many,TRBV5-1,TRBJ2-2,TRBD1,CASSPTGEHTGELFF,TGCGCCAGCAGCCCGACAGGGGAACACACCGGGGAGCTGTTTTTT
-,TRBV2,TRBJ1-1,-,CASSLTPQGSVEAFF,TGTGCCAGCAGTCTGACGCCTCAGGGGTCCGTTGAAGCTTTCTTT
many,TRBV7-9,TRBJ2-3,TRBD2,CASSRGGTDTQYF,TGTGCCAGCAGCCGGGGGGGCACAGATACGCAGTATTTT
many,TRBV28,TRBJ2-1,TRBD2,CASRRRGTSGYNEQFF,TGTGCCAGCCGGCGGCGAGGGACTAGCGGGTACAATGAGCAGTTCTTC
-,TRBV5-1,TRBJ1-3,-,CASSNRQGSGNTIYF,TGCGCCAGCAGCAATCGCCAGGGTTCCGGAAACACCATATATTTT
many,TRBV12-3/TRBV12-4,TRBJ2-5,TRBD2,CASTLPGGPQYF,TGTGCCAGCACCCTCCCGGGAGGTCCCCAGTACTTC
many,TRBV11-2,TRBJ1-1,-,CASSTGHLNTEAFF,TGTGCCAGCAGCACCGGACACCTAAACACTGAAGCTTTCTTT
many,TRBV18,TRBJ1-1,-,CASSGGLAMNTEAFF,TGTGCCAGCTCCGGGGGATTAGCTATGAACACTGAAGCTTTCTTT
-,TRBV11-2,TRBJ2-3,-,CASSPIPPLGHTDTQYF,TGTGCCAGCAGCCCTATTCCCCCGCTAGGCCACACAGATACGCAGTATTTT